This T cell receptor beta chain stems from a study of cytomegalovirus exposure and HLA in healthy donors. The method was immunoSEQ multiplex PCR; TCRdb's version includes in-frame clones alone and lacks a portion of them. The table lists 150,000 to 200,000 clones, approximately 90% of them singletons. Only one count was recorded for this clone. The length of the CDR3 is 16 residues. V dropped 2 bases and J dropped 2 bases, with 14 bases sitting between them. The germline V gene encodes CDR1 MNHEY and CDR2 SMNVEV (reference sequence). Source material: PBMCs. The V and J genes are TRBV27 and TRBJ2-3; maybe TRBD2 (5 bases). The origin of this receptor is a man younger than 35 in good health and CMV-seronegative. The CDR3 loop is CASSLGRTRATDTQYF. The CDR3 DNA follows: TGTGCCAGCAGTTTAGGGCGGACTCGGGCCACAGATACGCAGTATTTT.